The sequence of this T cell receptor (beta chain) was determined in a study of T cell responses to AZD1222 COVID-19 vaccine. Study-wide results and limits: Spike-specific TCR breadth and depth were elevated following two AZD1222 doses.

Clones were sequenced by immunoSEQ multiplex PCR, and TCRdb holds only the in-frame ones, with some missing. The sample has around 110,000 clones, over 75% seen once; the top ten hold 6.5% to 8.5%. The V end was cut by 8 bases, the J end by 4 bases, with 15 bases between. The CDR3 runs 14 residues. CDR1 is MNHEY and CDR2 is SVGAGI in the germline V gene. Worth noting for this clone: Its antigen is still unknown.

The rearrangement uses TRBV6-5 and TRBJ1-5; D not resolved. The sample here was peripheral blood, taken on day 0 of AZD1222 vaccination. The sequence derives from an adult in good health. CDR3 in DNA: TGTGCCAGCGGCTTGGAGGGCCTTAATCAGCCCCAGCATTTT. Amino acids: CASGLEGLNQPQHF.